The sequence of this T cell receptor beta chain was determined in a study of blood T cell repertoires in COVID-19 (dated by TCRdb to about 2020). About the investigation overall: Collaborator samples came from the United States, Italy and Spain and covered acute and convalescent phases of COVID-19. The prospective study material was composed of cDNA or gDNA derived from T cells, B-cell-depleted T cells, or PBMCs. Deeply sampled blood TCRbeta repertoires from subjects exposed to, actively infected with, or recovered from COVID-19 were included in the dataset. The repertoires were released in a freely available public database meant as a resource for research on the immune response to SARS-CoV-2. The samples were drawn from two sources: the first 160 participants of the ongoing ImmuneRACE study, and 1,000 to 1,500 subjects contributed by 6 global collaborators. A de-identified subject ID, COVID-19 status, age in years and sex were almost always included in the sample metadata. Where available, HLA class I and class II types were taken from metadata supplied by the sample provider and were not determined by assay-based typing. What the research found in general, with its limitations: The amount of clinical and demographic metadata varied by source and participant and was provided uncurated.

Including cysteine and phenylalanine, the CDR3 has 20 amino acids. Just CDR3 DNA is preserved here, 60 bases in frame from base 1. The germline V gene sets CDR1 to MDHEN and CDR2 to SYDVKM. V lost 3 bases and J lost 0 bases; the stretch between them is 21 bases long. A single count supports this clone. Its specific antigen is unknown. There are no base qualities to consult, and no much larger clone falls within one base. TCRbeta CDR3 regions were amplified from genomic DNA using the immunoSEQ Assay, a bias-controlled multiplex PCR. As for how the authors treated the data: The number of nucleated cells in each sample was estimated by amplification of reference gene primers within the assay. To quantify the absolute abundance of each unique TCRbeta CDR3 rearrangement, sequence reads were collapsed and filtered. For each sample, productive Simpson clonality was calculated as the square root of Simpson's diversity index across productive rearrangements. TCRdb carries this immuneACCESS record with in-frame sequences only. Its versions omit some clonotypes, under half of them owing to an unresolved V gene in the studies checked, with the rest unexplained. The DNA was the basis for D and trimming; V, J and clone size are from that table. Across this sample there are about 250,000 clones, with approximately 84% seen only once. 15% to 18% of the sample rests with the top ten.

In Seattle, one collaborating source enrolled patients while the infection was active and tracked those patients longitudinally over the course of disease. The collaborating institutions used their own protocols to collect whole blood in K2EDTA tubes. For TCRbeta analysis, collaborators shipped samples in one of three forms: frozen whole blood, isolated PBMCs, or DNA extracted from either of those sample types. Sample: peripheral blood. In this chain, TRBV28 is recombined with TRBJ2-6; possibly the D gene is TRBD2, per 5 matching bases. The source of this sequence is a person aged 65-85 years with COVID-19, enrolled during active disease. The CDR3 region reads CASSLEAKLRVGSGANVLTF. The sequenced DNA is TGTGCCAGCAGTTTGGAGGCAAAACTAAGGGTGGGCTCTGGGGCCAACGTCCTGACTTTC.